These 20 T cell receptor beta chains came from one sample sequenced in a study of PD-1 blockade in classical Hodgkin lymphoma. Every patient was affected by relapse after autologous stem cell transplantation, while exposure to brentuximab vedotin was not uniform. The assay was immunoSEQ multiplex PCR, and TCRdb's table has in-frame clones only and misses some. In the table there are under 95,000 clones, over 90% of which are singletons. Source: peripheral blood mononuclear cells (PBMCs), taken before the second cycle of nivolumab. The receptors were gathered from a human donor with classical Hodgkin lymphoma.

The V call is TRBV4-1, the J call TRBJ2-7; 9 nucleotides line up with TRBD1. This CDR3 is 13 amino acids long. After removal of 4 bases from V and 2 bases from J, the junction contained 0 bases not matched to a gene. CDR1 and CDR2 from the germline V gene are MGHRA and YSYEKL. The CDR3 nucleotides read TGCGCCAGCAGCCGGGACAGGGCCTACGAGCAGTACTTC. Protein sequence: CASSRDRAYEQYF.

The table lists this clone with a few counts. V and J are TRBV6-5 and TRBJ2-7, with 9 positions matching TRBD1. The germline gives CDR1 MNHEY, CDR2 SVGAGI. With V trimmed by 0 bases and J by 7 bases, 7 bases remained unmatched. The CDR3 runs 15 residues. The CDR3 loop reads CASSYSYGQGWEQYF. The CDR3 bases are TGTGCCAGCAGTTACTCTTATGGACAGGGGTGGGAGCAGTACTTC.

This chain connects TRBV18 to TRBJ2-7; TRBD2 matches 11 bases. The V gene end was trimmed by 1 base and the J gene end by 3 bases; junction bases not matched to a gene: 2. The length of the CDR3 is 15 residues. CDR1 KGHSH and CDR2 LQKENI come from the germline V gene. CDR3 in amino acids: CASSPLGLAGYEQYF. The CDR3 nucleotides are TGTGCCAGCTCACCACTCGGACTAGCGGGCTACGAGCAGTACTTC.

This clone was counted a single time. The chain uses TRBV29-1 and TRBJ1-2; TRBD1 is a possible D gene (6 bases). The CDR3 consists of 11 residues. The germline CDR1 and CDR2 sequences are SQVTM and ANQGSEA. The V gene lost 2 bases and the J gene lost 8 bases, with 9 bases spanning the gap. This CDR3 reads CSVEWGAGYTF. As DNA, the CDR3 is TGCAGCGTTGAATGGGGGGCCGGCTACACCTTC.

The genes are TRBV5-1 and TRBJ1-1, with D uncertain. The V end lost 4 bases, the J end lost 0 bases, and 7 bases lay between the germline ends. The germline V gene encodes CDR1 SGHRS and CDR2 YFSETQ. This CDR3 region has 13 residues. CDR3 loop: CASSGRVNTEAFF. CDR3 DNA sequence: TGCGCCAGCAGCGGTAGGGTGAACACTGAAGCTTTCTTT. The variable domain in full, completed from reference TRBV5-1 and TRBJ1-1, reads KAGVTQTPRYLIKTRGQQVTLSCSPISGHRSVSWYQQTPGQGLQFLFEYFSETQRNKGNFPGRFSGRQFSNSRSEMNVSTLELGDSALYLCASSGRVNTEAFFGQGTRLTVV.

This chain connects TRBV7-6 to TRBJ2-7; 8 bases map to TRBD1. Germline CDR1 reads SGHVS; CDR2 reads FNYEAQ. J was trimmed by 2 bases and V by 5 bases; bases with no gene match: 11. The CDR3 is 16 amino acids. The chain's CDR3 is CASSPRPGQDPYEQYF. Here the CDR3 DNA reads TGTGCCAGCAGCCCCCGGCCGGGACAGGACCCCTACGAGCAGTACTTC.

CDR3 nucleotides: TGCAGCACCCGGGGGGTTCAAGAGACCCAGTACTTC. It specifies CSTRGVQETQYF. V and J are TRBV29-1 and TRBJ2-5; 7 bases agree with TRBD2. Germline V gene lookup returns CDR1 SQVTM and CDR2 ANQGSEA. Trimming cost V 8 bases and J 2 bases; bases outside gene matches: 5. The CDR3 sequence is 12 residues long.

The gene calls are TRBV27 and TRBJ1-5; TRBD1 aligns across 7 bases. After removal of 5 bases from V and 2 bases from J, the junction contained 0 bases not matched to a gene. This CDR3 is built from 13 residues. Germline values: CDR1 MNHEY, CDR2 SMNVEV (reference sequence). CDR3 sequence: CASSGTGNQPQHF. CDR3 in DNA: TGTGCCAGCAGTGGGACAGGCAATCAGCCCCAGCATTTT.

About this clone itself: A junction end diverges from the germline sequence, so it may reflect a read error. The chain recombines TRBV7-7 with TRBJ2-2; D not resolved. Per the germline V gene, CDR1 is SSHAT and CDR2 is FNYEAQ (reference sequence). This CDR3 region has 14 residues. The CDR3 here is CASSLVDNTGELFF. The DNA for the CDR3 is TGTGCTAGCAGCTTAGTCGATAACACCGGGGAGCTGTTTTTT.

The chain links TRBV29-1 to TRBJ2-2, with a possible D match to TRBD1 (5 bases). The germline CDR1 and CDR2 sequences are SQVTM and ANQGSEA. V was pared by 7 bases and J by 3 bases, with 12 bases between. This CDR3 is 13 amino acids long. The CDR3 DNA reads as TGCAGCGCGCGTCTCAGGGACACCGGGGAGCTGTTTTTT. Translating gives CSARLRDTGELFF.

This rearrangement joins TRBV30 to TRBJ1-4, with a tentative D call TRBD1 (5 bases). V was shortened by 3 bases and J by 4 bases, with 15 bases between the two germline ends. The CDR3 extends over 15 amino acids. Germline V lookup: CDR1 GTSNPN, CDR2 SVGIG (reference sequence). The CDR3 region has the DNA TGTGCCTGGAGCGACCCCGCAGGGAGTAATGAAAAACTGTTTTTT. This translates into CAWSDPAGSNEKLFF.

The chain carries TRBV19 and TRBJ2-1, with no clear D. V was pared by 1 base and J by 6 bases, with 4 bases between. This CDR3 is 12 amino acids long. Germline CDR1 is LNHDA and CDR2 is SQIVND (reference sequence). CDR3 coding DNA: TGTGCCAGTAGTATAGCTAGCAATGAGCAGTTCTTC. Amino acids: CASSIASNEQFF.

The V call is TRBV19, the J call TRBJ1-3, with no clear D. The germline gives CDR1 LNHDA, CDR2 SQIVND (reference sequence). The CDR3 sequence is 17 residues long. Trimming took 0 bases from V and 0 from J, leaving 12 bases between them. The chain's CDR3 is CASSIDSGTYSGNTIYF. The CDR3 DNA is TGTGCCAGTAGTATAGATTCGGGCACTTACTCTGGAAACACCATATATTTT.

The genes are TRBV10-1 and TRBJ2-1, with TRBD2 identical over 10 bases. The length of the CDR3 is 15 residues. Germline CDR1 reads WNHNN; CDR2 reads SYGVQD (reference sequence). V trimming: 8 bases; J trimming: 0 bases; junction bases outside the gene matches: 4. The CDR3 sequence is CASASGSRSYNEQFF. CDR3 DNA: TGCGCCAGCGCTAGCGGGAGTCGCTCCTACAATGAGCAGTTCTTC.

This chain links TRBV7-9 with TRBJ1-5; maybe TRBD1 (5 bases). CDR3 length: 14 residues. Deletions cut 3 bases from V and 3 bases from J, with 9 bases between. Germline V lookup: CDR1 SEHNR, CDR2 FQNEAQ (reference sequence). CDR3 protein: CASSFGADNQPQHF. In DNA form, the CDR3 reads TGTGCCAGCAGCTTCGGGGCGGACAATCAGCCCCAGCATTTT.

The rearrangement links TRBV19 to TRBJ2-3; D tentatively fits TRBD1 or TRBD2 (5 bases each). CDR3 length: 13 residues. Germline lookup yields CDR1 LNHDA and CDR2 SQIVND (reference sequence). V lost 5 bases and J lost 9, with 15 bases in between. As DNA, the CDR3 is TGTGCCAGTAGTTACCCTCGAGAGGGGACGCAGTATTTT. The encoded protein is CASSYPREGTQYF.

The sample holds one count of this clone. The chain combines TRBV10-3 with TRBJ1-1; 8 bases align to TRBD1. The CDR3 sequence is 12 residues long. CDR1 and CDR2 (germline): ENHRY, SYGVKD. J lost 7 bases, V lost 6 bases, and 4 bases had no gene match. The CDR3 DNA is TGTGCCATCAGACCCGGGACAGGTGAAGCTTTCTTT. Its translation: CAIRPGTGEAFF.

This chain uses TRBV15 with TRBJ1-1; D remains ambiguous. Germline V lookup: CDR1 LNHNV, CDR2 YYDKDF (reference sequence). The CDR3 runs 17 residues. Trimming took off 0 bases at V and 1 base at J, with 15 bases between the two ends. DNA for the CDR3: TGTGCCACCAGCAGAGATTTAGGGTTGGTAAGGAACACTGAAGCTTTCTTT. It translates to CATSRDLGLVRNTEAFF.

DNA for the CDR3: TGTGCCAGCAGTTTCGGTTCCACAGGGATGAGCTATGGCTACACCTTC. Translating gives CASSFGSTGMSYGYTF. The V gene is TRBV28, the J gene TRBJ1-2, with D perhaps matching TRBD1 (6 bases). Germline-derived CDR1 and CDR2 are MDHEN and SYDVKM. The V and J ends lost 3 bases and 4 bases respectively, with 18 bases between them. This CDR3 comprises 16 residues.

This chain connects TRBV19 to TRBJ2-2, with 11 bases lining up with TRBD2. Germline V gene data show CDR1 as LNHDA and CDR2 as SQIVND (reference sequence). The CDR3 is 19 residues long. Trimming removed 11 bases from V and 4 bases from J; junction bases left unmatched: 21. In nucleotides, the CDR3 is TGTGCCTCCTCTCGCCTGGCACTAGCGGGAGTAAGCGGCACCGGGGAGCTGTTTTTT. This translates into CASSRLALAGVSGTGELFF.